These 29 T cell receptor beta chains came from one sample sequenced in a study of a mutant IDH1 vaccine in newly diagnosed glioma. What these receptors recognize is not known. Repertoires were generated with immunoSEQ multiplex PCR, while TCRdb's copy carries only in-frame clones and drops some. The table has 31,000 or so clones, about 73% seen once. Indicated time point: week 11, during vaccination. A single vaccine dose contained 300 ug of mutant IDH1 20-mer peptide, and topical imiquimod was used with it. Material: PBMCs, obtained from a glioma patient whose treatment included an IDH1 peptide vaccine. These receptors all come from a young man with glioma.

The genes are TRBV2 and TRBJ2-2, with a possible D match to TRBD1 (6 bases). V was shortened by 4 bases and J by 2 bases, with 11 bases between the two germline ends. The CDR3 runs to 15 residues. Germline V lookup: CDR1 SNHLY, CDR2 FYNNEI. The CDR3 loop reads CASSARTANTGELFF. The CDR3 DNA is TGTGCCAGCAGTGCGAGGACAGCTAACACCGGGGAGCTGTTTTTT.

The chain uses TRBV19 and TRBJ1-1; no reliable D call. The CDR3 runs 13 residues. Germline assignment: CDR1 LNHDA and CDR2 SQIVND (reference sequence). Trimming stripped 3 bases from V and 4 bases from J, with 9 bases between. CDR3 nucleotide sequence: TGTGCCAGTAGTATTTGGGAGGGCACTGAAGCTTTCTTT. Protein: CASSIWEGTEAFF. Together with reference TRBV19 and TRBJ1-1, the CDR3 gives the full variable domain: DGGITQSPKYLFRKEGQNVTLSCEQNLNHDAMYWYRQDPGQGLRLIYYSQIVNDFQKGDIAEGYSVSREKKESFPLTVTSAQKNPTAFYLCASSIWEGTEAFFGQGTRLTVV.

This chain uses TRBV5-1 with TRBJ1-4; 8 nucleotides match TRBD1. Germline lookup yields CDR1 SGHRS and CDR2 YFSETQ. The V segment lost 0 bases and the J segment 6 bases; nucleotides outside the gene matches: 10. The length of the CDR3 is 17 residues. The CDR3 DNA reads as TGCGCCAGCAGCTTGGCCGGCAGGGGGCAAGAGGATGAAAAACTGTTTTTT. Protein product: CASSLAGRGQEDEKLFF.

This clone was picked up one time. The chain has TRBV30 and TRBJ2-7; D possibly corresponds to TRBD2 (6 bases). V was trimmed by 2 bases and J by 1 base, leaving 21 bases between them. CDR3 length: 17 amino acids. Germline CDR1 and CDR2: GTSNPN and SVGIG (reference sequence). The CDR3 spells CAWSSQPDRGSSYEQYF. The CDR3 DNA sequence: TGTGCCTGGAGTTCCCAACCCGACCGGGGGTCGTCCTACGAGCAGTACTTC. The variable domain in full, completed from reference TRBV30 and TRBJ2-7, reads SQTIHQWPATLVQPVGSPLSLECTVEGTSNPNLYWYRQAAGRGLQLLFYSVGIGQISSEVPQNLSASRPQDRQFILSSKKLLLSDSGFYLCAWSSQPDRGSSYEQYFGPGTRLTVT.

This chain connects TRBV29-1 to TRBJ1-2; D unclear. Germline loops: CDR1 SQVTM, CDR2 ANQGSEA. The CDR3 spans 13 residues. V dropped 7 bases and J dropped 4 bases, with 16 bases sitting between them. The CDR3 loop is CSALGAGPYGYTF. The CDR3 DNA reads TGCAGCGCCCTGGGCGCAGGACCCTATGGCTACACCTTC.

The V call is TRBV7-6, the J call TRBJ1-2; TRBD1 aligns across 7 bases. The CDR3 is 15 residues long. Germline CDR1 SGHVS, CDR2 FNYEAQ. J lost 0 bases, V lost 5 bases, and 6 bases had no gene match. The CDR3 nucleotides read TGTGCCAGCAGCCCCGGGGGACAGACTAACTATGGCTACACCTTC. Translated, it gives CASSPGGQTNYGYTF.

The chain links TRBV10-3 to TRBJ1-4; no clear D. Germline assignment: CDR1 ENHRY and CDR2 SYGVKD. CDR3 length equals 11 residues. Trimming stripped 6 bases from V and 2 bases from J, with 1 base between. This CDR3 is CAISTNEKLFF. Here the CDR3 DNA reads TGTGCCATCAGCACTAATGAAAAACTGTTTTTT.

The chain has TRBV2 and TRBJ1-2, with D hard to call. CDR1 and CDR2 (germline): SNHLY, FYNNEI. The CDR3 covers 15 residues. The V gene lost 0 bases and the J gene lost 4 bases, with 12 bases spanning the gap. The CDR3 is CASSEARGRSYGYTF. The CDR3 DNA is TGTGCCAGCAGTGAAGCGCGAGGCAGAAGCTATGGCTACACCTTC.

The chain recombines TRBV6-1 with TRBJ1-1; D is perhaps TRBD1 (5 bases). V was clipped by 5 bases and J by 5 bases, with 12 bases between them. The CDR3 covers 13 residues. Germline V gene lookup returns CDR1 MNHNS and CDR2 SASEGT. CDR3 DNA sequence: TGTGCCAGCAGTCCTTCATGGGGGACTGAAGCTTTCTTT. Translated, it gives CASSPSWGTEAFF.

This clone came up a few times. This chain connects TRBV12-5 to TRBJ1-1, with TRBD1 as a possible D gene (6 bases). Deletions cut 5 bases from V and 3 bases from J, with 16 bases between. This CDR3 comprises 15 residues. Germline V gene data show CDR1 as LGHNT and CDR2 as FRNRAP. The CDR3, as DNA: TGTGCTAGTGGTCTATCGACAGGCGGGGACACTGAAGCTTTCTTT. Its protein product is CASGLSTGGDTEAFF.

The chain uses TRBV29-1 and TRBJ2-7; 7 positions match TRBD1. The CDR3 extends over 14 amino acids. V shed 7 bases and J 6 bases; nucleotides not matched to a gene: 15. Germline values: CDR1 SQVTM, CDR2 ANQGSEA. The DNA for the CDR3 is TGCAGCGCCTCCGGACAGGCCCTTGCGGGCGAGCAGTACTTC. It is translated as CSASGQALAGEQYF.

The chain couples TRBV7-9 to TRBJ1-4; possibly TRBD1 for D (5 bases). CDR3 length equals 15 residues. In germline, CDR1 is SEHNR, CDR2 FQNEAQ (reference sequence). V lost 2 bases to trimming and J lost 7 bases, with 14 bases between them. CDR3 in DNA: TGTGCCAGCAGCTTATCCCAAGTCGGGGGTGAAAAACTGTTTTTT. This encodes CASSLSQVGGEKLFF.

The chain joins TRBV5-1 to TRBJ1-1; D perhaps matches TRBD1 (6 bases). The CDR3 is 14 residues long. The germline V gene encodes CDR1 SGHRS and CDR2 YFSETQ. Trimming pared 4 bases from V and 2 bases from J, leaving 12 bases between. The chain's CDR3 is CASSAQGLNTEAFF. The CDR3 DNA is TGCGCCAGCAGCGCACAGGGACTTAACACTGAAGCTTTCTTT. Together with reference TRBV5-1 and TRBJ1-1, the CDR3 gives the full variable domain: KAGVTQTPRYLIKTRGQQVTLSCSPISGHRSVSWYQQTPGQGLQFLFEYFSETQRNKGNFPGRFSGRQFSNSRSEMNVSTLELGDSALYLCASSAQGLNTEAFFGQGTRLTVV.

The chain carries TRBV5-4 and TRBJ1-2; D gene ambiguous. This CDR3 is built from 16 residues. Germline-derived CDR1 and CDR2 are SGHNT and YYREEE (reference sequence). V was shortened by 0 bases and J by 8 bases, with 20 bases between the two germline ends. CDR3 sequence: CASSLEVTRMAYGYTF. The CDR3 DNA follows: TGTGCCAGCAGCTTGGAAGTTACCAGGATGGCTTACGGCTACACCTTC.

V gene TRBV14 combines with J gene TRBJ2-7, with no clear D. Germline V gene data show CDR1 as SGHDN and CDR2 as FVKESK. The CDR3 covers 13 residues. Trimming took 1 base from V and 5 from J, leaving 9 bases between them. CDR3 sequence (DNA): TGTGCCAGCAGCCAAGGTGACTGGCACGAGCAGTACTTC. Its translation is CASSQGDWHEQYF.

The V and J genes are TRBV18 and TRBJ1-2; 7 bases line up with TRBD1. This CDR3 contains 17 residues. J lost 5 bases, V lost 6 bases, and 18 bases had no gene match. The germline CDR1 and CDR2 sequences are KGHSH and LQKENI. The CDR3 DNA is TGTGCCAGCTCGCCATCAGGGGGATCCCCACCGGTTTATGGCTACACCTTC. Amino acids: CASSPSGGSPPVYGYTF.

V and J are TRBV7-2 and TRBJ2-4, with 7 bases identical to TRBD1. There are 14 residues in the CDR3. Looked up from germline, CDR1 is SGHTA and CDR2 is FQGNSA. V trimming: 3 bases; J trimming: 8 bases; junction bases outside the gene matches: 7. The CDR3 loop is CASSFRQGADIQYF. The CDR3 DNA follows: TGTGCCAGCAGCTTCAGACAGGGAGCGGACATTCAGTACTTC.

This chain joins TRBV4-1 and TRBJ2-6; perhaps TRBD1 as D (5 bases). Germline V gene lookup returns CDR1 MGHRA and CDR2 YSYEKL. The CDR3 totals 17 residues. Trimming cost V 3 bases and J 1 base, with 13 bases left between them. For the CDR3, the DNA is TGCGCCAGCAGCCAGATCAGCAGGGCTTCTGGGGCCAACGTCCTGACTTTC. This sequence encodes CASSQISRASGANVLTF.

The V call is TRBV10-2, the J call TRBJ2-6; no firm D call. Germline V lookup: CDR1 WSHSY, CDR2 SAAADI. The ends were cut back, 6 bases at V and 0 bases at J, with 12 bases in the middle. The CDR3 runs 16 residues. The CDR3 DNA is TGCGCCAGCAGCCCACGAGGCCTCTCTGGGGCCAACGTCCTGACTTTC. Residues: CASSPRGLSGANVLTF.

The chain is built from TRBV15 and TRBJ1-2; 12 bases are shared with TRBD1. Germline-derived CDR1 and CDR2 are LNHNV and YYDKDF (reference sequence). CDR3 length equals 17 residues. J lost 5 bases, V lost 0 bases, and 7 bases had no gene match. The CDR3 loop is CATSRDGGTGGNYGYTF. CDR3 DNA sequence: TGTGCCACCAGCAGAGATGGAGGGACAGGGGGCAATTATGGCTACACCTTC.

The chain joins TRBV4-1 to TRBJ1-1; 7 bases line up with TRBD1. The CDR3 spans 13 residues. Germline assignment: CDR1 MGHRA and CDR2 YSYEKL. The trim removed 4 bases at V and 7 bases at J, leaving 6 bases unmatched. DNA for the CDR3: TGCGCCAGCAGCCCACGACAGGGAAGTGAAGCTTTCTTT. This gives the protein CASSPRQGSEAFF.

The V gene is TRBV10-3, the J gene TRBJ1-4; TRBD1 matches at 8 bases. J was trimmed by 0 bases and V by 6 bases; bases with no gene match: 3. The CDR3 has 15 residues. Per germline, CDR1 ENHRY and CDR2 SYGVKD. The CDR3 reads CAIRDRGATNEKLFF. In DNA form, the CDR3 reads TGTGCCATCAGAGACAGGGGAGCAACTAATGAAAAACTGTTTTTT.

CDR3 sequence: CASSQEEGHVYGYTF. The CDR3 DNA reads as TGCGCCAGCAGCCAAGAAGAGGGACACGTCTATGGCTACACCTTC. The rearrangement uses TRBV4-3 and TRBJ1-2; D may be TRBD1 (6 bases). The ends were cut back, 0 bases at V and 4 bases at J, with 12 bases in the middle. CDR1 is LGHNA and CDR2 is YSLEER in the germline V gene. The CDR3 loop spans 15 amino acids.

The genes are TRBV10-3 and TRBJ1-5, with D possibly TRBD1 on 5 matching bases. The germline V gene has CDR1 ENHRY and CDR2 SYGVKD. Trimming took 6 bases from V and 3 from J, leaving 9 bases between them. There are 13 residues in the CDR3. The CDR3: CAISRQNNQPQHF. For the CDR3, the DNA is TGTGCCATCAGCCGACAGAACAATCAGCCCCAGCATTTT.

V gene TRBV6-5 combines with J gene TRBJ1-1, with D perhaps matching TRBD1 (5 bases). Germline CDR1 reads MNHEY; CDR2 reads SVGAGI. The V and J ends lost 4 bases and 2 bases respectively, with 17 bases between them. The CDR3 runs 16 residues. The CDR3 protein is CASSSRLRGVNTEAFF. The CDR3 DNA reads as TGTGCCAGCAGTTCCCGTCTGCGGGGGGTAAACACTGAAGCTTTCTTT.

For the CDR3, the DNA is TGTGCCTGGAGTGTACCAACTAGCGGGGACCTCCAAGAGACCCAGTACTTC. Translating it yields CAWSVPTSGDLQETQYF. The V gene is TRBV30, the J gene TRBJ2-5; the match to TRBD2 covers 10 bases. Germline V gives CDR1 GTSNPN, CDR2 SVGIG (reference sequence). V lost 0 bases, J lost 1 base, and 8 bases stayed unmatched. The CDR3 is made up of 17 amino acids.

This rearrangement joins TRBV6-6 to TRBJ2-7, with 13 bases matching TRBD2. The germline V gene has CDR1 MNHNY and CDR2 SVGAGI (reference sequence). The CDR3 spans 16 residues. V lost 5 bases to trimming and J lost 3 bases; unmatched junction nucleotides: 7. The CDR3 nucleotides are TGTGCCAGCAGTAGGACTAGCGGGGGCTCCATCTACGAGCAGTACTTC. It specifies CASSRTSGGSIYEQYF.

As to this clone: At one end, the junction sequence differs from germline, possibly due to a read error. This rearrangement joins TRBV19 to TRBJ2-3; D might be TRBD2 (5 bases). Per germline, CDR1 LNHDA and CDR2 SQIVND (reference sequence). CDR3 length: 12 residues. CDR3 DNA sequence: TGTGCCACTAGTAGCCCGGGGGATACGCAGTATTTT. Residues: CATSSPGDTQYF.

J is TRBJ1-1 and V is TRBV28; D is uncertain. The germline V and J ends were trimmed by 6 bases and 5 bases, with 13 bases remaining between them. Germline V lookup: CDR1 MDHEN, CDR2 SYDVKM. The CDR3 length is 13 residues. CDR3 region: CASRSPERTEAFF. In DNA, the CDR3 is TGTGCCAGCAGGTCCCCGGAAAGGACTGAAGCTTTCTTT.